Listed below are T cell receptor beta chains from one sample, sequenced in a study of cytomegalovirus exposure and HLA in healthy donors. Profiling relied on immunoSEQ multiplex PCR, and the TCRdb table lists in-frame clones only, not all of them. In the table there are 100,000 to 150,000 clones, approximately 8.8% of which are singletons. What was sequenced was PBMCs. The receptors were sampled from a man in his forties in good health and CMV-seronegative. CDR3s include the opening cysteine and the closing phenylalanine or tryptophan.

v_call: TRBV15
cdr3_length: 11
cdr3_aa: CATSRDREAFF

v_call: TRBV30
cdr3_length: 12
cdr3_aa: CAWGTGPGELFF

v_call: TRBV6-1
cdr3_length: 14
cdr3_aa: CATQGQGGSETQYF

v_call: TRBV7-2
cdr3_length: 15
cdr3_aa: CASSLDGGSSYEQYF

v_call: TRBV7-9
cdr3_length: 14
cdr3_aa: CASSLGAGEQPQHF

v_call: TRBV11-2
cdr3_length: 15
cdr3_aa: CASSPGGSFGQPQHF

v_call: TRBV5-6
cdr3_length: 16
cdr3_aa: CASSLFTDRYPDTQYF

v_call: TRBV7-8
cdr3_length: 13
cdr3_aa: CASTPADFYEQYF

v_call: TRBV7-9
cdr3_length: 15
cdr3_aa: CASSISGGALNEQFF

v_call: TRBV27
cdr3_length: 17
cdr3_aa: CASSHRSGPGAKNIQYF

v_call: TRBV28
cdr3_length: 13
cdr3_aa: CASSQGGQQPQHF

v_call: TRBV7-2
cdr3_length: 14
cdr3_aa: CASSSPGLFYGYTF

v_call: TRBV4-1
cdr3_length: 16
cdr3_aa: CASRHGGGGDTDTQYF

v_call: TRBV5-1
cdr3_length: 14
cdr3_aa: CASSLNRGEEEAFF

v_call: TRBV4-3
cdr3_length: 14
cdr3_aa: CASSVRTGHSPLHF

v_call: TRBV10-3
cdr3_length: 15
cdr3_aa: CAISGIYRFNYGYTF

v_call: TRBV5-6
cdr3_length: 17
cdr3_aa: CASSFHSTVPSTDTQYF

v_call: TRBV19
cdr3_length: 15
cdr3_aa: CASSRTGGDNSPLHF

v_call: TRBV2
cdr3_length: 15
cdr3_aa: CASMRLAGGTYEQYF

v_call: TRBV11-2
cdr3_length: 17
cdr3_aa: CASSRWLAGGETGELFF

v_call: TRBV7-2
cdr3_length: 16
cdr3_aa: CASSLRGQGPRDIQYF

v_call: TRBV15
cdr3_length: 13
cdr3_aa: CATSRVQSYGYTF

v_call: TRBV28
cdr3_length: 16
cdr3_aa: CASSSSGGPTPNEQFF

v_call: TRBV7-8
cdr3_length: 15
cdr3_aa: CASTLNQANNEKLFF

v_call: TRBV4-2
cdr3_length: 16
cdr3_aa: CASSQPPGQVGTEAFF

v_call: TRBV6-4
cdr3_length: 14
cdr3_aa: CASSDGQEVYGYTF

v_call: TRBV19
cdr3_length: 15
cdr3_aa: CASSISSGAYNEQFF

v_call: TRBV7-2
cdr3_length: 19
cdr3_aa: CASSFVRLAGVPFTDTQYF